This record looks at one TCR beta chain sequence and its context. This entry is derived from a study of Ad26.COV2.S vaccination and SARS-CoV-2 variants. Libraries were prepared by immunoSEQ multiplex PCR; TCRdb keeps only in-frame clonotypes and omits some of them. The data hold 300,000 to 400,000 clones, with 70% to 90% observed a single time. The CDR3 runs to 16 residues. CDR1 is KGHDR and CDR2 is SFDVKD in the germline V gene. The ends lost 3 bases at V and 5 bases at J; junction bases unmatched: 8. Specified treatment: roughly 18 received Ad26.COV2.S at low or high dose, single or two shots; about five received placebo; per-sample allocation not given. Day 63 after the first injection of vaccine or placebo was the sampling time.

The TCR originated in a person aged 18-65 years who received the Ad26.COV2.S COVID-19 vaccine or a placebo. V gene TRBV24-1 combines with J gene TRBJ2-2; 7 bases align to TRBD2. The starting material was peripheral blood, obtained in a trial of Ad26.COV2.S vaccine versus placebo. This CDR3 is CATSDPGRRGTGELFF. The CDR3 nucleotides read TGTGCCACCAGTGATCCCGGGAGGCGGGGAACCGGGGAGCTGTTTTTT.